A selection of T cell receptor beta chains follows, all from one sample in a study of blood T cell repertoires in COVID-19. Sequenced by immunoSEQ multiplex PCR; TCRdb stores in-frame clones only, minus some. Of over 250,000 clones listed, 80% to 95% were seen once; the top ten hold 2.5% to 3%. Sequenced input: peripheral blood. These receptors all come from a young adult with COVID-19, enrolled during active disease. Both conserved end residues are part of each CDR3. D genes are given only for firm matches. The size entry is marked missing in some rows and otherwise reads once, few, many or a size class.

CASSPGTGGSYEQYF	TGTGCCAGCAGTCCTGGGACAGGCGGCTCCTACGAGCAGTACTTC	TRBD1	TRBJ2-7	.	TRBV27
CASSPTGMDTEAFF	TGTGCCAGCAGCCCTACAGGGATGGACACTGAAGCTTTCTTT	.	TRBJ1-1	.	TRBV7-2
CATSRDRGQDTQYF	TGTGCCACCAGCAGAGATAGGGGACAGGATACGCAGTATTTT	TRBD1	TRBJ2-3	.	TRBV15
CASSLGAIGYTF	TGTGCCAGCAGCTTGGGAGCCATAGGCTACACCTTC	.	TRBJ1-2	.	TRBV7-9
CASTPQGAPGKLFF	TGTGCCAGCACCCCACAGGGGGCGCCTGGAAAACTGTTTTTT	TRBD1	TRBJ1-4	.	TRBV2
CASSPLGQEDYGYTF	TGTGCCAGCTCACCCTTGGGACAGGAGGACTATGGCTACACCTTC	TRBD1	TRBJ1-2	.	TRBV18
CASSSLMGQVNTEAFF	TGTGCCAGCAGCTCTTTGATGGGACAGGTGAACACTGAAGCTTTCTTT	TRBD1	TRBJ1-1	.	TRBV27
CASSLASGISTDTQYF	TGCGCCAGCAGCTTGGCTAGCGGGATAAGCACAGATACGCAGTATTTT	TRBD2	TRBJ2-3	.	TRBV5-1
CASSSGQGERQYGYTF	TGTGCCAGCAGCTCGGGACAGGGAGAAAGGCAGTATGGCTACACCTTC	TRBD1	TRBJ1-2	once	TRBV7-2
CASSYASGNSYNEQFF	TGTGCCAGCAGTTATGCTAGCGGTAACTCCTACAATGAGCAGTTCTTC	TRBD2	TRBJ2-1	.	TRBV6-2/TRBV6-3